This T cell receptor (beta chain) was sequenced during a study of blood T cell repertoires in COVID-19. The assay was immunoSEQ multiplex PCR, and TCRdb's table has in-frame clones only and misses some. The sample lists roughly 260,000 clones, 86% occurring once. There are 14 residues in the CDR3. Germline V gene sequence: CDR1 MGHRA, CDR2 YSYEKL. Unmatched junction bases numbered 1, after V lost 1 base and J lost 5 bases. This chain uses TRBV4-1 with TRBJ2-1; 8 bases align to TRBD2. The source material was peripheral blood. The TCR comes from a man aged 35-49 years who had recovered from COVID-19. The CDR3 is CASSQGTSHNEQFF. CDR3 DNA sequence: TGCGCCAGCAGCCAAGGGACTAGCCACAATGAGCAGTTCTTC.